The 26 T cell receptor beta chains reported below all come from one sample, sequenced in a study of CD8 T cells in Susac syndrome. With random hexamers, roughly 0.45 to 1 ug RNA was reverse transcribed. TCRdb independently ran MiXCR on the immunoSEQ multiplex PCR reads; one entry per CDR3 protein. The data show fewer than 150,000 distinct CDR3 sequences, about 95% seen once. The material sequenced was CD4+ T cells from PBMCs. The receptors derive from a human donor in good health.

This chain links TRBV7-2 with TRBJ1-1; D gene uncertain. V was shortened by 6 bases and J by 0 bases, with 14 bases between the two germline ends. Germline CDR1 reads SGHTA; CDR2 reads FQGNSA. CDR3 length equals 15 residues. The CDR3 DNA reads TGTGCCAGCAGGTTGGCGGCCTTCATGAACACTGAAGCTTTCTTT. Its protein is CASRLAAFMNTEAFF. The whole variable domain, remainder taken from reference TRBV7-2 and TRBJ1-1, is GAGVSQSPSNKVTEKGKDVELRCDPISGHTALYWYRQSLGQGLEFLIYFQGNSAPDKSGLPSDRFSAERTGGSVSTLTIQRTQQEDSAVYLCASRLAAFMNTEAFFGQGTRLTVV.

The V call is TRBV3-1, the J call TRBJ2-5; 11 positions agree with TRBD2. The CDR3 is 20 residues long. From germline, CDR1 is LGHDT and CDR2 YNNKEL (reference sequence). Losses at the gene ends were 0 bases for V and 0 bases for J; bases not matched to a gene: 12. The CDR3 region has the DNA TGTGCCAGCAGCCAAGATCCTTCCGGACTAGCGGGCCTTTACCAAGAGACCCAGTACTTC. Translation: CASSQDPSGLAGLYQETQYF.

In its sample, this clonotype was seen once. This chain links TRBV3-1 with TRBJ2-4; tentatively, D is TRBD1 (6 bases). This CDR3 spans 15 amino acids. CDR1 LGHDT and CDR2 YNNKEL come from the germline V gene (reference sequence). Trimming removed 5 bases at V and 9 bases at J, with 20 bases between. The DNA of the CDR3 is TGTGCCAGCAGCTTAGGAACGGACAGTAAGGGCATTCAGTACTTC. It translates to CASSLGTDSKGIQYF.

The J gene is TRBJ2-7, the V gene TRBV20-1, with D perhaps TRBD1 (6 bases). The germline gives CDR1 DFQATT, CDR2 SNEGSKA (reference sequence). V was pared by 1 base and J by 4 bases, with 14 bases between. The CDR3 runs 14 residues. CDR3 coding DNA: TGCAGTGCTAGAGTGGGGGCCGCCAGTTACGAGCAGTACTTC. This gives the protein CSARVGAASYEQYF.

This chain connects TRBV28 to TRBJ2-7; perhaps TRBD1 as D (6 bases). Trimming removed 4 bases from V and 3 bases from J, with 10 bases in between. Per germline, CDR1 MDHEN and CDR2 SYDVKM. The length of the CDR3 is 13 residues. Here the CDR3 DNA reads TGTGCCAGCAGTTCCGGACAGTTCTACGAGCAGTACTTC. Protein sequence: CASSSGQFYEQYF.

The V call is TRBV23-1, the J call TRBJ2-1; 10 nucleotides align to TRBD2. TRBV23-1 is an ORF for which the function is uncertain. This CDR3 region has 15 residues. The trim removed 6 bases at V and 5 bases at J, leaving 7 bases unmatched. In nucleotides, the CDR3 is TGCGCCAGCAGACCCGACGGACTAGCGGACAATGAGCAGTTCTTC. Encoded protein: CASRPDGLADNEQFF.

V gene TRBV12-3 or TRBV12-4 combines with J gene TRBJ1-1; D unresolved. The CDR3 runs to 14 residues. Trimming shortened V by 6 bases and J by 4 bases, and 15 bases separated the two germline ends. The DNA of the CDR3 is TGTGCCAGCAGGGATAGGAATTTGGGCACTGAAGCTTTCTTT. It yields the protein CASRDRNLGTEAFF.

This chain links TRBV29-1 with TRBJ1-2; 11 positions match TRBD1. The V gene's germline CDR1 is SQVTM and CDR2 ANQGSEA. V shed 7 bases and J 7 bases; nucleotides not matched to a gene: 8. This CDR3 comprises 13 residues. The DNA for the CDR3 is TGCAGCGCGCTATCCGGGACAGGGGGTGGCTACACCTTC. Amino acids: CSALSGTGGGYTF.

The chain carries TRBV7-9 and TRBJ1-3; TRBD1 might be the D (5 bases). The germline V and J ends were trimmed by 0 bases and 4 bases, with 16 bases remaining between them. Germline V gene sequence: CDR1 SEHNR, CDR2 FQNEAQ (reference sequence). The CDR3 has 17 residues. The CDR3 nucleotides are TGTGCCAGCAGCTTAGCGGGGACGTTGGTGAGCGGAAACACCATATATTTT. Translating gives CASSLAGTLVSGNTIYF.

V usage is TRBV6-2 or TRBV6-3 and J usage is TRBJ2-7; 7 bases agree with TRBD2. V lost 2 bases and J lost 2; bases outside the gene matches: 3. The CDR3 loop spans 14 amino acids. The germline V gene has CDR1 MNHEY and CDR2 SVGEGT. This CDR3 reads CASSYAGETYEQYF. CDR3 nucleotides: TGTGCCAGCAGTTACGCGGGGGAAACCTACGAGCAGTACTTC.

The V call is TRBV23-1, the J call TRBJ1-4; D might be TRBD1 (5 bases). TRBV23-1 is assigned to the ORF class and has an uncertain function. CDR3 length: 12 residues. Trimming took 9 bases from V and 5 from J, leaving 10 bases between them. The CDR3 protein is CARGAGNEKLFF. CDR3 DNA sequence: TGCGCCAGAGGGGCAGGGAATGAAAAACTGTTTTTT.

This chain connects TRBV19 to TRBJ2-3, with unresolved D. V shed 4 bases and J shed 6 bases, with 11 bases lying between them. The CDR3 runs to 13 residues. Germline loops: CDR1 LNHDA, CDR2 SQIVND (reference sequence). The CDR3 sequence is CASSTQGRDTQYF. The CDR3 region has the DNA TGTGCCAGTAGTACCCAAGGTCGGGATACGCAGTATTTT.

The CDR3 is CASSLDSGKYEQYF. The CDR3, as DNA: TGTGCCAGCAGCTTGGACAGCGGGAAATACGAGCAGTACTTC. The chain recombines TRBV5-4 with TRBJ2-7, with 7 bases that match TRBD2. J lost 4 bases, V lost 0 bases, and 4 bases had no gene match. Per the germline V gene, CDR1 is SGHNT and CDR2 is YYREEE (reference sequence). The CDR3 spans 14 residues.

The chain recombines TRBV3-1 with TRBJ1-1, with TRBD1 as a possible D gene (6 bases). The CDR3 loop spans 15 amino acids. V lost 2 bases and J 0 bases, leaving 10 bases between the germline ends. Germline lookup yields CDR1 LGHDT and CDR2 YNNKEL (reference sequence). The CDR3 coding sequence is TGTGCCAGCAGCCAAAGGGGGATATTGAACACTGAAGCTTTCTTT. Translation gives CASSQRGILNTEAFF.

The CDR3 region is CSVERGLYNEQFF. In nucleotides, the CDR3 is TGCAGCGTTGAAAGGGGGCTGTACAATGAGCAGTTCTTC. V and J are TRBV29-1 and TRBJ2-1, with 7 bases aligning to TRBD1. There are 13 residues in the CDR3. V gave up 2 bases and J gave up 4 bases; unmatched junction bases: 2. Germline CDR1 SQVTM, CDR2 ANQGSEA.

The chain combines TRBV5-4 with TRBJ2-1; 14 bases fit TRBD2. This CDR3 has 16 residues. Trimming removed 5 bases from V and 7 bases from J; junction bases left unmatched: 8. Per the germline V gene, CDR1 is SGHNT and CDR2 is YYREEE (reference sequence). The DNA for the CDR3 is TGTGCCAGCAGTTACGGACTAGCGGGAGGTTTAAATGAGCAGTTCTTC. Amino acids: CASSYGLAGGLNEQFF.

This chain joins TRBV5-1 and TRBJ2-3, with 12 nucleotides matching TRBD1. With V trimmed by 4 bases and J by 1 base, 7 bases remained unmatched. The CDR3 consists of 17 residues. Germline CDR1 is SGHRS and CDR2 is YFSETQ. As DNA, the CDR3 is TGCGCCAGCAGCCTTACCGGGACAGGGGGCCGCACAGATACGCAGTATTTT. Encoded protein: CASSLTGTGGRTDTQYF.

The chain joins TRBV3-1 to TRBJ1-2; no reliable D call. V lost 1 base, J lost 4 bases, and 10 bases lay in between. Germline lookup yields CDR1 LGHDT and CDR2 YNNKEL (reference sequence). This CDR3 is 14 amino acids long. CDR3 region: CASSQVVKSYGYTF. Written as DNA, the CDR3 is TGTGCCAGCAGCCAAGTTGTAAAATCCTATGGCTACACCTTC.

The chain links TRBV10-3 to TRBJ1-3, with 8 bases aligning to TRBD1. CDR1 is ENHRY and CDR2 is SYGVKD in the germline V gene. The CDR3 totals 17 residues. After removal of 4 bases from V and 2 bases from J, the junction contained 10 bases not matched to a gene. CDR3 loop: CAISVVGQVKPGNTIYF. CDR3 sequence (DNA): TGTGCCATCAGTGTAGTGGGACAGGTCAAACCTGGAAACACCATATATTTT.

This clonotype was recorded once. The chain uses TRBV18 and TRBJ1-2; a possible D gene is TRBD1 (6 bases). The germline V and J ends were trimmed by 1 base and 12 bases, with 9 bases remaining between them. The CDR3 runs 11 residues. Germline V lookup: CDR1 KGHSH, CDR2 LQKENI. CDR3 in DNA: TGTGCCAGCTCACCACGGGACATCAACACCTTC. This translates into CASSPRDINTF.

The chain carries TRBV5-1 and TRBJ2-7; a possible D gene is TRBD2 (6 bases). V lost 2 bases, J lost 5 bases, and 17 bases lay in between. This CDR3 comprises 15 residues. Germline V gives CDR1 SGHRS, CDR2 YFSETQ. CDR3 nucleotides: TGCGCCAGCAGCTTACGGGAGTCGGTAACCCACGAGCAGTACTTC. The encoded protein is CASSLRESVTHEQYF.

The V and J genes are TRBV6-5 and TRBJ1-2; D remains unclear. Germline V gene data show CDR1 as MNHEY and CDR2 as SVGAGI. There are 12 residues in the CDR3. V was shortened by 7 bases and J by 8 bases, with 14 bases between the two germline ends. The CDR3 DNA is TGTGCCAGCACCGCCGCGGGCCGGGGCTACACCTTC. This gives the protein CASTAAGRGYTF.

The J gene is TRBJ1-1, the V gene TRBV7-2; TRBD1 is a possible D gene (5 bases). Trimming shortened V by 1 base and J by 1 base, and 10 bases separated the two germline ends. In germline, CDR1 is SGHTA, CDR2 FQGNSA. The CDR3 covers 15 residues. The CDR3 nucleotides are TGTGCCAGCAGCTTAGTGGGCCAGGGGAACACTGAAGCTTTCTTT. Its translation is CASSLVGQGNTEAFF.

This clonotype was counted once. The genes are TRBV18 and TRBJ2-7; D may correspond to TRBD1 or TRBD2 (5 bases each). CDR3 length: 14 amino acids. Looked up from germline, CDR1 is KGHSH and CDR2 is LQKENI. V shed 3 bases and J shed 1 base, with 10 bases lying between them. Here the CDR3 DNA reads TGTGCCAGCTCACCTGGGACCGCTTCCTACGAGCAGTACTTC. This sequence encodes CASSPGTASYEQYF. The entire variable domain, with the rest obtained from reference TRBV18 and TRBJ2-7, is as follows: NAGVMQNPRHLVRRRGQEARLRCSPMKGHSHVYWYRQLPEEGLKFMVYLQKENIIDESGMPKERFSAEFPKEGPSILRIQQVVRGDSAAYFCASSPGTASYEQYFGPGTRLTVT.

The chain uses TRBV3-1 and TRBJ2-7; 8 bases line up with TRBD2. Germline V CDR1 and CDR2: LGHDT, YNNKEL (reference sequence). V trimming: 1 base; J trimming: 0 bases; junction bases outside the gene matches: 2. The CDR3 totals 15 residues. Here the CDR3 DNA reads TGTGCCAGCAGCCAAGGGAGCGGGAGCTCCTACGAGCAGTACTTC. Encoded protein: CASSQGSGSSYEQYF.

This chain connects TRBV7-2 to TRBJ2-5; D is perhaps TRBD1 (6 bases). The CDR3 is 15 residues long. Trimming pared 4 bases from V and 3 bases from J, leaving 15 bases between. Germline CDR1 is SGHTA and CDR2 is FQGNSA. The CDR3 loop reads CASSSRGWAEETQYF. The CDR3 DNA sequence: TGTGCCAGCAGCTCAAGGGGGTGGGCAGAAGAGACCCAGTACTTC.